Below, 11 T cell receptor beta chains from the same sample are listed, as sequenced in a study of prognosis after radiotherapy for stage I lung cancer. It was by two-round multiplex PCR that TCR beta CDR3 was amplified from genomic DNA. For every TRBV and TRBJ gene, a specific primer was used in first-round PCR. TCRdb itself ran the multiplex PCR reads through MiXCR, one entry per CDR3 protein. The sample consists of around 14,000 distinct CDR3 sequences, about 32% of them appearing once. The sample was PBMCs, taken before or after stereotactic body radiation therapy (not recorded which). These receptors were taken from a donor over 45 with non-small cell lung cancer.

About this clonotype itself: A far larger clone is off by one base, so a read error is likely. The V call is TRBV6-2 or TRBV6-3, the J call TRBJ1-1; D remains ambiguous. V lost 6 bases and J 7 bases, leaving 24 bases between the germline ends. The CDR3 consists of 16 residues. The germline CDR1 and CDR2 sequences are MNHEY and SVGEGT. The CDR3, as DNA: TGTGCCAGCAGCCTGCTGAGAGCTACTAGACGGAATGAAGCTTTCTTT. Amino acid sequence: CASSLLRATRRNEAFF.

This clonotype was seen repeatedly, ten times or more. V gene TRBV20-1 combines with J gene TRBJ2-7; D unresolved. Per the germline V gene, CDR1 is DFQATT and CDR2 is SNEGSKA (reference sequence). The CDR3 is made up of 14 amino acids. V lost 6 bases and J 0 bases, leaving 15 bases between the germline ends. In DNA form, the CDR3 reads TGCAGTGCGAAAAGGGCAGGTAGCTCCTACGAGCAGTACTTC. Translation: CSAKRAGSSYEQYF.

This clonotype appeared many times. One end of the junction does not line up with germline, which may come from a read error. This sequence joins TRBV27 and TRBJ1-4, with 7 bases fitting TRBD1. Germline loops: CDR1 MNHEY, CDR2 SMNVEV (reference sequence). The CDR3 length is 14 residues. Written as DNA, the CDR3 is TGTACCAGCAGTTTAGGGGGCGCCAATGAAAAACTGTTTTTT. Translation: CTSSLGGANEKLFF.

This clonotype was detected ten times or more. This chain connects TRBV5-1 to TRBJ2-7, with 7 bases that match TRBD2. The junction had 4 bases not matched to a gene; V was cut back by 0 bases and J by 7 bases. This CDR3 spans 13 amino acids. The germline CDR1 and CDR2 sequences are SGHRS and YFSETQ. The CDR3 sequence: CASSLGEGYEQYF. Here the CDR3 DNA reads TGCGCCAGCAGCTTGGGGGAGGGGTATGAGCAGTACTTC.

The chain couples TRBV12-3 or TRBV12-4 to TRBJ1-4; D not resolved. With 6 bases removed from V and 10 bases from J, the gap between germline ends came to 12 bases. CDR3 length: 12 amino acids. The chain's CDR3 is CASSPGPTKLFF. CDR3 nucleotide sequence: TGTGCCAGCAGCCCCGGCCCAACAAAACTGTTTTTT.

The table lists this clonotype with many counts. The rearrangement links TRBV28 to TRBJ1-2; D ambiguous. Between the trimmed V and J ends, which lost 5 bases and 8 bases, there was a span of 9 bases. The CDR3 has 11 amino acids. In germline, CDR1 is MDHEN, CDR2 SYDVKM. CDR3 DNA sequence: TGTGCCAGCAGTCACTTGGGCGGCTACACCTTC. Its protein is CASSHLGGYTF.

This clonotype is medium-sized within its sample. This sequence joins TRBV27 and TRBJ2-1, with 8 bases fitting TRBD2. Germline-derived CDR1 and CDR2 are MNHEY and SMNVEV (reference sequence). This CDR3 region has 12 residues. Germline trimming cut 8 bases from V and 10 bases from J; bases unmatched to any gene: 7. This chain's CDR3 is CASGQRLAEQFF. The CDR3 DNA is TGTGCCAGCGGGCAAAGACTAGCGGAGCAGTTCTTC.

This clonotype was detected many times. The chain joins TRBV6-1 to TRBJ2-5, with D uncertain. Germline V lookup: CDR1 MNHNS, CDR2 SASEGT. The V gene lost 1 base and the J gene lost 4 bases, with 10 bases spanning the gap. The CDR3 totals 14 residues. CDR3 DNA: TGTGCCAGCAGTGAAGACTGGGAAGGAGAGACCCAGTACTTC. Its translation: CASSEDWEGETQYF.

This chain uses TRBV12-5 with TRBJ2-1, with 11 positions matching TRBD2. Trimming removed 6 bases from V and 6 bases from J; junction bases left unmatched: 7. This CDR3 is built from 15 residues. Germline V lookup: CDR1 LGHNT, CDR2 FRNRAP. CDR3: CASGVAGGPINEQFF. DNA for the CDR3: TGTGCTAGTGGAGTAGCGGGAGGGCCTATCAATGAGCAGTTCTTC.

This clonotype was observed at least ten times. CDR3 in DNA: TGTGCCAGCAGTTACGGGGAGTACACAGATACGCAGTATTTT. Encoded protein: CASSYGEYTDTQYF. The V and J genes are TRBV6-4 and TRBJ2-3; the D gene is possibly TRBD2 (5 bases). V lost 5 bases, J lost 2 bases, and 11 bases lay in between. The CDR3 covers 14 residues. The V gene's germline CDR1 is MRHNA and CDR2 SNTAGT.

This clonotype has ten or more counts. The CDR3 sequence is CASSLRQRIGQPQHF. CDR3 nucleotide sequence: TGTGCCAGCAGTTTACGCCAGCGGATTGGGCAGCCCCAGCATTTT. This sequence joins TRBV28 and TRBJ1-5; no reliable D call. The germline V gene encodes CDR1 MDHEN and CDR2 SYDVKM. The germline V and J ends were trimmed by 2 bases and 7 bases, with 15 bases remaining between them. CDR3 length: 15 residues.